Listed below are T cell receptor delta chains from one sample, sequenced in a study of Vδ1+ human thymocytes. TCRdb reprocessed the multiplex PCR reads through CATT. The table includes 20,000 to 25,000 delta-chain clones, 25% to 30% detected once. The sequencing sample was made of Vdelta1+ gamma-delta thymocytes from the thymus. The receptors shown here come from a boy younger than two who had congenital heart surgery. The conserved cysteine and the conserved F or W are not part of the CDR3 here. A D gene is named only where the DNA matches it firmly. Size is omitted from some rows. Given values are once, few, many or a class for expanded clones.

abundance: few; d_gene: -; v_gene: TRDV1; j_gene: TRDJ2; CDR3aa: ALGELHARAREALTAQLF
abundance: medium-sized; d_gene: TRDD3; v_gene: TRDV2; j_gene: TRDJ3; CDR3aa: ACTTTTGGFSTWDTRQMF
abundance: -; d_gene: TRDD3; v_gene: TRDV1; j_gene: TRDJ1; CDR3aa: ALGELLDFPQGNWGIRADKLI
abundance: few; d_gene: -; v_gene: TRDV1; j_gene: TRDJ1; CDR3aa: ALGELKLYTDKLI
abundance: medium-sized; d_gene: TRDD2; v_gene: TRDV1; j_gene: TRDJ1; CDR3aa: ALGVPTTTGAPGGLI
abundance: few; d_gene: -; v_gene: TRDV1; j_gene: TRDJ1; CDR3aa: ALGTRRGLGVHTDKLI
abundance: medium-sized; d_gene: -; v_gene: TRDV1; j_gene: TRDJ1; CDR3aa: ALGECPSNTLELI
abundance: few; d_gene: -; v_gene: TRDV1; j_gene: TRDJ1; CDR3aa: ALGGASPVMRFHKLI
abundance: -; d_gene: -; v_gene: TRDV1; j_gene: TRDJ1; CDR3aa: ALGADTPDKLI
abundance: once; d_gene: TRDD3; v_gene: TRDV1; j_gene: TRDJ1; CDR3aa: ALGDSLLGDTGDKLI
abundance: -; d_gene: TRDD3; v_gene: TRDV1; j_gene: TRDJ1; CDR3aa: ALGELLLSPSSYWGTDTDKLI
abundance: -; d_gene: TRDD3; v_gene: TRDV1; j_gene: TRDJ1; CDR3aa: ALGEKLGDTRSDKLI
abundance: -; d_gene: -; v_gene: TRDV1; j_gene: TRDJ1; CDR3aa: ALGESSFAREIKLI
abundance: once; d_gene: TRDD3; v_gene: TRDV1; j_gene: TRDJ1; CDR3aa: ALGEISPLTGGYNLTYTDKLI
abundance: -; d_gene: TRDD3; v_gene: TRDV1; j_gene: TRDJ1; CDR3aa: ALGEDDPVWGISDKLI
abundance: few; d_gene: -; v_gene: TRDV1; j_gene: TRDJ1; CDR3aa: ALGDRTGLRSGGYTDKLI
abundance: few; d_gene: -; v_gene: TRDV1; j_gene: TRDJ1; CDR3aa: ALGDCPGDTDKLI
abundance: medium-sized; d_gene: TRDD3; v_gene: TRDV2; j_gene: TRDJ1; CDR3aa: ACDSGGIRDYTDKLI
abundance: medium-sized; d_gene: -; v_gene: TRDV1; j_gene: TRDJ1; CDR3aa: ALGKGPQFLTLAHKLI
abundance: -; d_gene: -; v_gene: TRDV1; j_gene: TRDJ1; CDR3aa: ALGEGFGECTDKLI
abundance: -; d_gene: -; v_gene: TRDV1; j_gene: TRDJ1; CDR3aa: ALEELGTSFEADKLI
abundance: few; d_gene: TRDD3; v_gene: TRDV1; j_gene: TRDJ1; CDR3aa: ALGEGGHSFTGDTPNGLI
abundance: -; d_gene: TRDD3; v_gene: TRDV1; j_gene: TRDJ1; CDR3aa: ALGGTFGGFPPYTDKLI
abundance: -; d_gene: -; v_gene: TRDV1; j_gene: TRDJ1; CDR3aa: ALGERIVGYGWYTDKLI
abundance: few; d_gene: -; v_gene: TRDV1; j_gene: TRDJ1; CDR3aa: ALGEALFATDKLI
abundance: -; d_gene: -; v_gene: TRDV1; j_gene: TRDJ1; CDR3aa: ALGELYRGGAKYKLI
abundance: medium-sized; d_gene: -; v_gene: TRDV1; j_gene: TRDJ2; CDR3aa: ALGERTRGSTLTAQLF
abundance: -; d_gene: TRDD3; v_gene: TRDV1; j_gene: TRDJ1; CDR3aa: ALRVLSSGFLLGDTDKLI
abundance: -; d_gene: TRDD3; v_gene: TRDV1; j_gene: TRDJ1; CDR3aa: ALGELSPHVVRVFTGGCTDKLI
abundance: -; d_gene: -; v_gene: TRDV1; j_gene: TRDJ1; CDR3aa: ALGDPHRDWCDTDKLI